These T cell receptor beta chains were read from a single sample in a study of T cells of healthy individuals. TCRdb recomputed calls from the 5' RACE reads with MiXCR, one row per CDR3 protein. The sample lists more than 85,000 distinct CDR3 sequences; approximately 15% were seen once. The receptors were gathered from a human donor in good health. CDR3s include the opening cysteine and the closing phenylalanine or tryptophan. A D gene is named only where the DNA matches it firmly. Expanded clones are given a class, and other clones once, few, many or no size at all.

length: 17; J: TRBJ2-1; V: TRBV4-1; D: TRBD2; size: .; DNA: TGCGCCAGCAGCCTCGCTAGCGGGGGGGCCACCTACAATGAGCAGTTCTTC; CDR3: CASSLASGGATYNEQFF
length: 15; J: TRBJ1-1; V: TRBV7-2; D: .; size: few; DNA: TGTGCCAGCAGCTTAGACCCTAGCGTGAACACTGAAGCTTTCTTT; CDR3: CASSLDPSVNTEAFF
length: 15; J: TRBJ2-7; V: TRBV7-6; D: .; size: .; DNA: TGTGCCAGCAGCCCGATGGGACTGTCCTCCTACGAGCAGTACTTC; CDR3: CASSPMGLSSYEQYF
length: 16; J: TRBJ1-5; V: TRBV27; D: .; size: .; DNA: TGTGCCAGCAGTTTAGAGGGGTGGATGCGCAATCAGCCCCAGCATTTT; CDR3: CASSLEGWMRNQPQHF
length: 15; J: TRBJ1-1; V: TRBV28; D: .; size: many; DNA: TGTGCCAGCAGTCCCTTGGGGGGTGGTAGCACTGAAGCTTTCTTT; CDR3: CASSPLGGGSTEAFF
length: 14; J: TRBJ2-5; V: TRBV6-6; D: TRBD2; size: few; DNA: TGTGCCAGCAACGGTCGGCGGGGGCAAGAGACCCAGTACTTC; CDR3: CASNGRRGQETQYF
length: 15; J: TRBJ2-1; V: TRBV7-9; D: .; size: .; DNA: TGTGCCAGCAGCCGCCCGGATAAAGGGTACAATGAGCAGTTCTTC; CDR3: CASSRPDKGYNEQFF
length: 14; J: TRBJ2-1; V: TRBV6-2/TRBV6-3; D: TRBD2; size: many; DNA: TGTGCCAGCAGGCCGGGACTAGCGGGGAATGAGCAGTTCTTC; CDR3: CASRPGLAGNEQFF
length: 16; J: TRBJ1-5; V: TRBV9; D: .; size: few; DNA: TGTGCCAGCAGCGTTAACACAGGGAAACCGGGTCAGCCCCAGCATTTT; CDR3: CASSVNTGKPGQPQHF
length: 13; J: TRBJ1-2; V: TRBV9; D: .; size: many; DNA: TGTGCCAGCAGCGGAGCCTATTACTATGGCTACACCTTC; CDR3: CASSGAYYYGYTF
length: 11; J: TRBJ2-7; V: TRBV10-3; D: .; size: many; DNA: TGTGCCATCAGCGAACTATCAGAGCAGTACTTC; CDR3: CAISELSEQYF
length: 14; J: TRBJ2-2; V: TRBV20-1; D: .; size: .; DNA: TGCAGTGCCTCCCCACAGGGCATCACCGGGGAGCTGTTTTTT; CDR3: CSASPQGITGELFF
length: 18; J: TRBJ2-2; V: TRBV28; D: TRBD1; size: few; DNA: TGTGCCAGCAGCTCTCCTCAAGGACAGGGGACAAACACCGGGGAGCTGTTTTTT; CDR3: CASSSPQGQGTNTGELFF
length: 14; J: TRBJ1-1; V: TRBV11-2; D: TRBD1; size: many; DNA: TGTGCCAGCACCGTACAGGGGCTGAACACTGAAGCTTTCTTT; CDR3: CASTVQGLNTEAFF
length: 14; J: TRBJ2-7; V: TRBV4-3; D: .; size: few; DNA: TGCGCCAGCAGCCAAGATACGGCATACTACGAGCAGTACTTC; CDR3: CASSQDTAYYEQYF
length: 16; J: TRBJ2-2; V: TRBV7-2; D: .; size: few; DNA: TGTGCCAGCAGCTTAGCGCTTCGAGCGGACACCGGGGAGCTGTTTTTT; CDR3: CASSLALRADTGELFF
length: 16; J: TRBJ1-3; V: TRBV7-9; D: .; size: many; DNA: TGTGCCAGCAGCTTAGTCTTGGGGTCTGGAGGAAACACCATATATTTT; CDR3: CASSLVLGSGGNTIYF
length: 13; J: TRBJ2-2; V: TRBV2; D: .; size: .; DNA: TGTGCCAGGGGACCTACGAACACCGGGGAGCTGTTTTTT; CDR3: CARGPTNTGELFF
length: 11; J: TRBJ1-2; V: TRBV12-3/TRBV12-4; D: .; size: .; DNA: TGTGCCAGCGGGGTTAACTATGGCTACACCTTC; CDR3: CASGVNYGYTF
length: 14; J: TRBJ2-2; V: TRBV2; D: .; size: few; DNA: TGTGCCAGCAGTGAAATGGGGCACACCGGGGAGCTGTTTTTT; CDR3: CASSEMGHTGELFF
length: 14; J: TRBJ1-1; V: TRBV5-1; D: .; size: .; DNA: TGCGCCAGCAGCTTGGAGGGGTCGAACACTGAAGCTTTCTTT; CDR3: CASSLEGSNTEAFF
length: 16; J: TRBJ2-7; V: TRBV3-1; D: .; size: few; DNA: TGTGCCAGCAGCCACAGCCAGGGCGTCGAGTCCTACGAGCAGTACTTC; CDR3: CASSHSQGVESYEQYF
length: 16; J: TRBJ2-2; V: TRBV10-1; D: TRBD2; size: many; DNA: TGCGCCAGCAGTGTACTAGCGGGGATGAACACCGGGGAGCTGTTTTTT; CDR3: CASSVLAGMNTGELFF
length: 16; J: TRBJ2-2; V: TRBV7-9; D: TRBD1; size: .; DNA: TGTGCCAGCAGCGGTCCGGGACAGTTGGTCGCCGGGGAGCTGTTTTTT; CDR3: CASSGPGQLVAGELFF
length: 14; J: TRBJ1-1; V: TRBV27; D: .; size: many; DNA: TGTGCCAGCAGCCCGTCTGGATCGCAGCTGGCAGCTTTCTTT; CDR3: CASSPSGSQLAAFF
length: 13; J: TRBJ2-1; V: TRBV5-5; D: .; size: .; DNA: TGTGCCAGCAGCTGGGACACCTACAATGAGCAGTTCTTC; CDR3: CASSWDTYNEQFF
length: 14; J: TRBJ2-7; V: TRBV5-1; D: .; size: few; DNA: TGCGCCAGCAGCTTCCGGGACACCGGCTACGAGCAGTACTTC; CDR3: CASSFRDTGYEQYF
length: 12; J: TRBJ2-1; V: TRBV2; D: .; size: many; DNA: TGTGCCAGCAGGGAGGGGGCGGATGAGCAGTTCTTC; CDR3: CASREGADEQFF
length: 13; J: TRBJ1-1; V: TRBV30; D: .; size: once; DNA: TGTGCCTGGGGTAACAGGGTGAACACTGAAGCTTTCTTT; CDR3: CAWGNRVNTEAFF
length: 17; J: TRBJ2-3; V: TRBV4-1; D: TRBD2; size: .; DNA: TGCGCCAGCAGCCAAACCCGTAGCGGGATGGGCACAGATACGCAGTATTTT; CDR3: CASSQTRSGMGTDTQYF
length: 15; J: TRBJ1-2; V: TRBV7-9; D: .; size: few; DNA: TGTGCCAGCAGTTGGGACGGGGCCCTTGGCTATGGCTACACCTTC; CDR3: CASSWDGALGYGYTF
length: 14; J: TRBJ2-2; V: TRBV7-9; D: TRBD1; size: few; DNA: TGTGCCAGCAGTTTGGGACAGGACACCGGGGAGCTGTTTTTT; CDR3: CASSLGQDTGELFF
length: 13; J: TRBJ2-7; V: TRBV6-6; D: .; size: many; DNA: TGTGCCAGCAGTTACTTTTCAGGGAACGAGCAGTACTTC; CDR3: CASSYFSGNEQYF
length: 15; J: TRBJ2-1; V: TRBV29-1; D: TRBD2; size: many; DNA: TGCAGCGTTGGGACCTCAGCGGGGGTCTACAATGAGCAGTTCTTC; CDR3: CSVGTSAGVYNEQFF
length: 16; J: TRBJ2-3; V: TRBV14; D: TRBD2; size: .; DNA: TGTGCCAGCAGCCAGGGACTAGCCCGCTTCAGGGATACGCAGTATTTT; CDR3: CASSQGLARFRDTQYF
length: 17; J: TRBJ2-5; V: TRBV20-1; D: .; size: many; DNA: TGCAGTGCTAGTGCGGCGATGGGTATCGCAGGCCAAGAGACCCAGTACTTC; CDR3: CSASAAMGIAGQETQYF
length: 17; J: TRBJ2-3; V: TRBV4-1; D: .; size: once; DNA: TGCGCCAGCAGCCAAGTTAGCCCCAGGGGAGGCACAGATACGCAGTATTTT; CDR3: CASSQVSPRGGTDTQYF
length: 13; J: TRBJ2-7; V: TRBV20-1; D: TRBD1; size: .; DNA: TGCAGTGCCCAGGACAGGGGTTCCTACGAGCAGTACTTC; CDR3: CSAQDRGSYEQYF
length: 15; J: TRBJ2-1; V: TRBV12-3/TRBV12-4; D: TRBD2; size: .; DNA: TGTGCCAGCAGTCTTACTAGCGGGGGGGCCGGTGAGCAGTTCTTC; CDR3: CASSLTSGGAGEQFF
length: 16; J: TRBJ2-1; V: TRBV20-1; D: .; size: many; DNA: TGCAGTGCTCGGGACCCGGGACAAAGCTCCTACAATGAGCAGTTCTTC; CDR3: CSARDPGQSSYNEQFF
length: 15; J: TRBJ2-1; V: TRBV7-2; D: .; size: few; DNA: TGTGCCAGCAGCTTAGTGGCGGGAACCTACAATGAGCAGTTCTTC; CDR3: CASSLVAGTYNEQFF
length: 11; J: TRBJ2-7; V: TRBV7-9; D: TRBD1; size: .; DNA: TGTGCCCGCGGGCAGGGGGCGGAGCAGTACTTC; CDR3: CARGQGAEQYF
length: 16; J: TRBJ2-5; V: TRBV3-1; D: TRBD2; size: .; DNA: TGTGCCAGCAGCCAAGCGTTAGCGGGGGGGTCGGAGACCCAGTACTTC; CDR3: CASSQALAGGSETQYF
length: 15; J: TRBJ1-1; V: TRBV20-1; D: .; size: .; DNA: TGCAGTGCTCGAGACCCCGGGACTTCGCCGCGGGTTGCTTTCTTT; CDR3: CSARDPGTSPRVAFF
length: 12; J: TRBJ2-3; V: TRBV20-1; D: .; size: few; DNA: TGCAGTGGTAGCGGTGACACAGATACGCAGTATTTT; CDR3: CSGSGDTDTQYF
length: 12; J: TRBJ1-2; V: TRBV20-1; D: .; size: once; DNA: TGCAGTGCAATCCGGGACCCTAGGGGCTACACCTTC; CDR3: CSAIRDPRGYTF
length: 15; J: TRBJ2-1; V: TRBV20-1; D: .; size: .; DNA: TGCAGTGCCGACAAAGGGACCTCCACGGCGGGCGAGCAGTTCTTC; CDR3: CSADKGTSTAGEQFF
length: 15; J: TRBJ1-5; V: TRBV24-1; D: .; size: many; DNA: TGTGCCACCAGTGATAGACAGGACCACAATCAGCCCCAGCATTTT; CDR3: CATSDRQDHNQPQHF